Listed below are T cell receptor beta chains from one sample, sequenced in a study of cytomegalovirus exposure and HLA in healthy donors. The assay was immunoSEQ multiplex PCR, and TCRdb's table has in-frame clones only and misses some. The profile covers about 150,000 clones, with 70% to 80% appearing a single time and 9.5% to 15% taken by the ten largest. The sequencing input was PBMCs. Receptors originate from a man aged 25-40 years in good health and CMV-seropositive. Both conserved end residues are part of each CDR3. The D gene is left open where the match is weak. The size field is filled for only some rows; it gives once, few, many or a size class.

>.|TRBJ1-4|.|TRBV25-1
TGTGCCAGCAGTGAATTCACCTCCGGAGGACGGACTAATGAAAAACTGTTTTTT
CASSEFTSGGRTNEKLFF
>.|TRBJ2-7|TRBD1|TRBV28
TGTGCCAGCAGGGGACAGGGTCGCTACGAGCAGTACTTC
CASRGQGRYEQYF
>.|TRBJ2-3|.|TRBV19
TGTGCCAGTAGTATTAGAAGCCATTTAGCGGATACGCAGTATTTT
CASSIRSHLADTQYF
>.|TRBJ2-7|.|TRBV14
TGTGCCAGCAGCCAAGATCAGGGGTGGTACTACGAGCAGTACTTC
CASSQDQGWYYEQYF
>.|TRBJ2-3|.|TRBV5-1
TGCGCCAGCAGGGAGCCTAGCACAGATACGCAGTATTTT
CASREPSTDTQYF
>.|TRBJ2-1|.|TRBV28
TGTGCCAGCAGTTCGAGGGTGGGCTACAATGAGCAGTTCTTC
CASSSRVGYNEQFF
>.|TRBJ2-1|TRBD1|TRBV28
TGTGCCAGTTGGACAGGGAGTGGGCAGTTCTTC
CASWTGSGQFF
>.|TRBJ2-5|.|TRBV1
TGCACCAGCAGCCTGGGTGATGCTAGCGGGAGAGGACCCAGCGAGACCCAGTACTTC
CTSSLGDASGRGPSETQYF
>.|TRBJ2-1|.|TRBV6-1
TGTGCCAGCAGTGAACGACTAGAGGGCAGCGAGCAGTTCTTC
CASSERLEGSEQFF
>.|TRBJ1-5|TRBD1|TRBV2
TGTGCCAGCAGTGAAGCGGGACAGGGGGCAGGGCAGCCCCAGCATTTT
CASSEAGQGAGQPQHF
>.|TRBJ2-1|.|TRBV6-1
TGTGCCAGCAGTGCCGACGGGGAATACAATGAGCAGTTCTTC
CASSADGEYNEQFF
>.|TRBJ2-2|.|TRBV7-2
TGTGCCAGCAGCCGCCAAGGGCAGGGCTACACCGGGGAGCTGTTTTTT
CASSRQGQGYTGELFF
>.|TRBJ1-4|.|TRBV27
TGTGCCAGCAGTCCGCTCTGGGACTTCCAAAGGGAAAAACTGTTTTTT
CASSPLWDFQREKLFF
>.|TRBJ1-4|.|TRBV28
TGTGCCAGCAGTTTTATGGGCGCGGGATTCGAGAAACTGTTTTTT
CASSFMGAGFEKLFF
>.|TRBJ1-1|.|TRBV19
TGTGCCAGTACCTTGACACTGAACACTGAAGCTTTCTTT
CASTLTLNTEAFF
>.|TRBJ2-7|TRBD2|TRBV19
TGTGCCAGTAGTATACTAGCGGGAAGGGAGCAGTACTTC
CASSILAGREQYF
>few|TRBJ1-1|.|TRBV5-1
TGCGCCAGCAGCGGTAGCCCCGCCACTGAAGCTTTCTTT
CASSGSPATEAFF
>.|TRBJ2-3|TRBD1|TRBV5-6
TGTGCCAGCAGCTTGGTGGGGGACAGGGGCACAGATACGCAGTATTTT
CASSLVGDRGTDTQYF
>.|TRBJ2-7|.|TRBV28
TGTGCCAGCAGTTCACAGAAGACTAGCTCCTACGAGCAGTACTTC
CASSSQKTSSYEQYF
>.|TRBJ2-7|TRBD2|TRBV5-1
TGCGCCAGCAGCTTGGCGGGAGGGAGCTCCTACGAGCAGTACTTC
CASSLAGGSSYEQYF
>.|TRBJ2-7|.|TRBV7-8
TGTGCCAGCAGCTTAGGGTTTATTGAGTCCCCCTACGAGCAGTACTTC
CASSLGFIESPYEQYF
>.|TRBJ2-3|TRBD2|TRBV28
TGTGCCAGCAGTTTCGTTCGGAGTAGCGGGGGGGGAGGTGGTACGCAGTATTTT
CASSFVRSSGGGGGTQYF
>.|TRBJ1-1|TRBD1|TRBV27
TGTGCCAGCAGGCCCCGCAGGGGGCATACTGAAGCTTTCTTT
CASRPRRGHTEAFF
>.|TRBJ1-5|TRBD1|TRBV19
TGTGCCAGTAGTATCGCAGGGGGCCCTCAGCCCCAGCATTTT
CASSIAGGPQPQHF
>.|TRBJ1-3|.|TRBV28
TGTGCCAGCAGTTTATGGCCGCGTGCAGGTCTGTCCGGAAACACCATATATTTT
CASSLWPRAGLSGNTIYF
>.|TRBJ2-7|.|TRBV21-1
TGTGCCAGCAGCCGGGACAGGGGTATCCACGAGCAGTACTTC
CASSRDRGIHEQYF
>few|TRBJ2-7|TRBD2|TRBV6-5
TGTGCCAGCAGTTACCAGCGGGGGAACTACGAGCAGTACTTC
CASSYQRGNYEQYF
>once|TRBJ1-3|.|TRBV4-1
TGCGCCAGCAGCCCCAAGGTCCAGGGAAAGGGAAACACCATATATTTT
CASSPKVQGKGNTIYF
>.|TRBJ1-1|.|TRBV5-1
TGCGCCAGCAGCTTGATAGGCGGAATGAACACTGAAGCTTTCTTT
CASSLIGGMNTEAFF
>.|TRBJ2-7|.|TRBV11-2
TGTGCCAGTTCAGAATGGGGAGGCCACCCCGAGCAGTACTTC
CASSEWGGHPEQYF
>.|TRBJ1-6|TRBD1|TRBV27
TGTGCCAGCAGTGTCTACGGGACAGGGAGTCGTTCACCCCTCCACTTT
CASSVYGTGSRSPLHF
>.|TRBJ2-6|.|TRBV6-6
TGTGCCAGCAGTTACTCGGGGCTGGTCAACGTCCTGACTTTC
CASSYSGLVNVLTF
>few|TRBJ1-1|TRBD1|TRBV5-1
TGCGCCAGCAGCTTGACAGGGGGCACTGAAGCTTTCTTT
CASSLTGGTEAFF
>.|TRBJ2-3|.|TRBV4-1
TGCGCCAGCAGCCAAGGCGTAAGCACAGATACGCAGTATTTT
CASSQGVSTDTQYF